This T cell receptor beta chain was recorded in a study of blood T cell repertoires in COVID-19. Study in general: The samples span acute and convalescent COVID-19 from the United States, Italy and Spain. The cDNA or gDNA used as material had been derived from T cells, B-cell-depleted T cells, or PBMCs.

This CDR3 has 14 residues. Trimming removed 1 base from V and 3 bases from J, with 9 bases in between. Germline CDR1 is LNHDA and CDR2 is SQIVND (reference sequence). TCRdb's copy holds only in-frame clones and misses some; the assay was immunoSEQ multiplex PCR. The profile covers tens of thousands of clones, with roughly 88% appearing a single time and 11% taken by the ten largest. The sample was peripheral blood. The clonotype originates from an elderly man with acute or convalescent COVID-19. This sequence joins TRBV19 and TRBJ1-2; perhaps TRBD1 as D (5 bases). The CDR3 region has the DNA TGTGCCAGTAGTATAGGACAGCCCCACTATGGCTACACCTTC. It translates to CASSIGQPHYGYTF.